The text below deals with one TCR beta chain. This sample is drawn from a study of T cell changes during pregnancy in multiple sclerosis. The assay was immunoSEQ multiplex PCR, and TCRdb's table has in-frame clones only and misses some. Seen here are tens of thousands of clones, about nine tenths observed once, and the top ten hold 6.1%. Trimming cost V 7 bases and J 3 bases, with 4 bases left between them. CDR1 and CDR2 from the germline V gene are WSHSY and SAAADI. This CDR3 is 10 amino acids long. Here the sequenced sample was CD8+ T cells from peripheral blood mononuclear cells, taken in the second trimester of pregnancy. The chain joins TRBV10-2 to TRBJ2-7, with D unclear. This sequence was found in a female donor with multiple sclerosis, enrolled in a pregnancy study. The CDR3 region is CASMSYEQYF. The CDR3 bases are TGCGCCAGCATGAGCTACGAGCAGTACTTC.